This T cell receptor beta chain is from a study of blood T cell repertoires in COVID-19. Study details: Acute-phase and convalescent COVID-19 samples originated in the United States, Italy and Spain. T cells, B-cell-depleted T cells, or PBMCs provided the cDNA or gDNA that served as material.

Authors' methods: Nucleated cell number was recorded as an estimate derived from reference gene primer amplification. Produced via immunoSEQ multiplex PCR; TCRdb's table is partial and in-frame only. V, J and clone size derive from that table, while D and trimming were established from the DNA sequence. Counted here are about 140,000 clones, roughly 84% occurring once; the ten biggest clones make up approximately 10%. The germline V and J ends were trimmed by 0 bases and 4 bases, with 21 bases remaining between them. The CDR3 length is 18 residues. CDR1 and CDR2 from the germline V gene are MGHRA and YSYEKL.

The sequenced material came from peripheral blood. The chain employs TRBV4-1 and TRBJ1-1; the D gene is possibly TRBD1 (5 bases). The clonotype originates from a man aged 60-69 years with active or convalescent COVID-19. Here the CDR3 reads CASSQDFGLTGWITEAFF. The CDR3 nucleotides are TGCGCCAGCAGCCAAGATTTCGGGCTCACAGGTTGGATCACTGAAGCTTTCTTT.